This entry concerns a single TCR beta chain. This sample stems from a study of blood T cell repertoires in COVID-19. This table comes from immunoSEQ multiplex PCR, and its TCRdb copy is limited to in-frame clones, with some not included. The sample has approximately 64,000 clones; 70% to 90% are singletons. The sample consisted of peripheral blood. This TCR derives from a man between 65 and 85 years old with acute or convalescent COVID-19.

In DNA form, the CDR3 reads TGTGCCAGCAGCTTCCAAGGACTAGCTAGCAATGAGCAGTTCTTC. Amino acid sequence: CASSFQGLASNEQFF. The chain joins TRBV5-6 to TRBJ2-1; 8 nucleotides match TRBD2. This CDR3 has 15 residues. Trimming removed 2 bases from V and 6 bases from J; junction bases left unmatched: 7. CDR1 and CDR2 from the germline V gene are SGHDT and YYEEEE.